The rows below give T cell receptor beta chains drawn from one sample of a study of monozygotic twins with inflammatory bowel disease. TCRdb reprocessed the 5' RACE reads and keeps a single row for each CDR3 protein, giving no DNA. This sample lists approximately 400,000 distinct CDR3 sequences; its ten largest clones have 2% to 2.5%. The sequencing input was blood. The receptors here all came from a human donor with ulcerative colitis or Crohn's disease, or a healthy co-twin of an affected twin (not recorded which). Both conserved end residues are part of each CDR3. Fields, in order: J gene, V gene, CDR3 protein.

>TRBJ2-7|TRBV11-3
CASSLGPSGDNEQYF
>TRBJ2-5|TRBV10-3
CAISESAQRRGGLKKTQYF
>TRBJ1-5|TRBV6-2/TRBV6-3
CASSQNRGGNRQPQHF
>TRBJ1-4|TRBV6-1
CAIGRLNEKLFF
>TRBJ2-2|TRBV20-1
CSASSGQGGTGELFF
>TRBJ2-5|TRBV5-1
CASSLGPRQVGETQYF
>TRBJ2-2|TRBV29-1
CSVAGGNTGELFF
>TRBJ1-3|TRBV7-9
CASSLDRLSGNTIYF
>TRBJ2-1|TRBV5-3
CARSQTWTDSKTGYNEQFF
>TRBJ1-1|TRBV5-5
CASSLEQMNTEAFF